In this sample, the clone carrying this T cell receptor beta chain turned up once. The source of the sample is a study of cytomegalovirus exposure and HLA in healthy donors. PCR used 60 Vbeta primers and 13 Jbeta primers. In the source study's methods: Later, 65 million to 90 million unique TCR beta chains were counted in an analysis, and around 11 million of them were shared. Here immunoSEQ multiplex PCR was the method, and the copy in TCRdb shows in-frame clones only, minus some. V, J and clone size were drawn from that table, and D and trimming were deduced from the DNA. The sample contains about 96,000 clones, 60% to 80% of which appear only once. V was cut by 0 bases and J by 4 bases, with 19 bases left in between. The CDR3 is 18 residues long. From germline, CDR1 is MDHEN and CDR2 SYDVKM.

The origin of this receptor is a man over 45 in good health and CMV-seropositive. The sample taken for sequencing was PBMCs. The gene calls are TRBV28 and TRBJ1-3, with a possible D match to TRBD1 (6 bases). The CDR3 region is CASSLWGGGGTTGNTIYF. The CDR3 coding sequence is TGTGCCAGCAGTTTATGGGGCGGGGGCGGAACAACGGGAAACACCATATATTTT.